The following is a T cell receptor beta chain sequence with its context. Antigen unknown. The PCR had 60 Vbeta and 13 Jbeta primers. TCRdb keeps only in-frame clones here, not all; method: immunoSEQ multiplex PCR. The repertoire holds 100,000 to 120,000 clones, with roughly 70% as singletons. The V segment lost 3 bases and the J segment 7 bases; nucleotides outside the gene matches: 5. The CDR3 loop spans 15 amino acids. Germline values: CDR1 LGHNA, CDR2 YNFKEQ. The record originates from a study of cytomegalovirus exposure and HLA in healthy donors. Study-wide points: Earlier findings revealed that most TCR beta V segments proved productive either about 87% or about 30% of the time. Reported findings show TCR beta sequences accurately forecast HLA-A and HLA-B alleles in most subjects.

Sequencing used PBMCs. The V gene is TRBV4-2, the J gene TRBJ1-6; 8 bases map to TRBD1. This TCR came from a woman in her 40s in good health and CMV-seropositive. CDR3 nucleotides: TGTGCCAGCAGCCAGAGGGACAGGCCGAATTCACCCCTCCACTTT. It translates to CASSQRDRPNSPLHF.